These 17 T cell receptor beta chains originate from one sample sequenced in a study of T cells after yellow fever vaccination. In TCRdb, the 5' RACE reads were re-called with MiXCR into one record per CDR3 protein. Among under 400,000 distinct CDR3 sequences listed, 11% were seen once. This sample comprised PBMCs, obtained on the day of the first yellow fever vaccination. All receptors derive from a young man who received the YFV17D yellow fever vaccine.

This clonotype was seen more than once but under ten times. CDR3 DNA sequence: TGTGCCAGTAGTACGGGGACTGGAAGCTTATCCGAGCAGTACTTC. It translates to CASSTGTGSLSEQYF. The chain employs TRBV19 and TRBJ2-7; D is perhaps TRBD2 (6 bases). Looked up from germline, CDR1 is LNHDA and CDR2 is SQIVND (reference sequence). The V end lost 4 bases, the J end lost 6 bases, and 19 bases lay between the germline ends. The CDR3 consists of 15 residues.

V usage is TRBV4-1 and J usage is TRBJ2-1; TRBD2 agrees at 12 bases. The V and J ends lost 1 base and 5 bases, in that order; junction bases with no gene match: 15. The CDR3 runs to 20 residues. CDR1 and CDR2 (germline): MGHRA, YSYEKL. The CDR3 protein is CASSQVSGLTSGGGDNEQFF. CDR3 DNA: TGCGCCAGCAGCCAAGTCTCGGGGCTGACTAGCGGGGGAGGTGACAATGAGCAGTTCTTC.

The rearrangement uses TRBV20-1 and TRBJ1-4, with a tentative D call TRBD1 (5 bases). CDR3 length: 13 residues. V was clipped by 2 bases and J by 6 bases, with 10 bases between them. The V gene's germline CDR1 is DFQATT and CDR2 SNEGSKA (reference sequence). The CDR3 reads CSARQGGDEKLFF. The CDR3 region has the DNA TGCAGTGCTAGACAGGGTGGAGATGAAAAACTGTTTTTT.

In this sample, this clonotype turned up a few times. This chain connects TRBV28 to TRBJ1-5, with a tentative D call TRBD1 (6 bases). The germline V gene has CDR1 MDHEN and CDR2 SYDVKM. This CDR3 has 14 residues. Trimming shortened V by 6 bases and J by 3 bases, and 12 bases separated the two germline ends. The CDR3 loop is CASSWTDFNQPQHF. The CDR3 coding sequence is TGTGCCAGCAGCTGGACAGACTTCAATCAGCCCCAGCATTTT.

The table lists this clonotype with a few counts. The V gene is TRBV6-2 or TRBV6-3, the J gene TRBJ2-2; TRBD1 aligns across 8 bases. The CDR3 spans 14 residues. Germline V gene lookup returns CDR1 MNHEY and CDR2 SVGEGT. The V gene end was trimmed by 1 base and the J gene end by 7 bases; junction bases not matched to a gene: 2. The CDR3 loop reads CASSYFTGGGELFF. DNA for the CDR3: TGTGCCAGCAGTTACTTTACAGGGGGCGGGGAGCTGTTTTTT.

This clonotype came up many times. V gene TRBV5-1 combines with J gene TRBJ2-1; TRBD2 is a possible D gene (5 bases). The CDR3 is 14 amino acids. The germline V and J ends were trimmed by 0 bases and 5 bases, with 9 bases remaining between them. Germline CDR1 reads SGHRS; CDR2 reads YFSETQ. This chain's CDR3 is CASSLAGSNNEQFF. CDR3 DNA: TGCGCCAGCAGCTTGGCGGGGAGTAACAATGAGCAGTTCTTC.

This clonotype has just a few counts. The V and J genes are TRBV11-2 and TRBJ2-4; D perhaps matches TRBD2 (5 bases). Per the germline V gene, CDR1 is SGHAT and CDR2 is FQNNGV. The CDR3 length is 16 residues. Trimming took 0 bases from V and 0 from J, leaving 9 bases between them. DNA of the CDR3: TGTGCCAGCAGCTTAGATCCAGGACTAGCCAAAAACATTCAGTACTTC. It specifies CASSLDPGLAKNIQYF. Based on the CDR3 plus reference TRBV11-2 and TRBJ2-4, the full variable domain is EAGVAQSPRYKIIEKRQSVAFWCNPISGHATLYWYQQILGQGPKLLIQFQNNGVVDDSQLPKDRFSAERLKGVDSTLKIQPAKLEDSAVYLCASSLDPGLAKNIQYFGAGTRLSVL.

This chain connects TRBV7-2 to TRBJ1-4; D not certain. CDR3 length: 16 amino acids. The V end lost 2 bases, the J end lost 2 bases, and 12 bases lay between the germline ends. Germline loops: CDR1 SGHTA, CDR2 FQGNSA. The CDR3 DNA is TGTGCCAGCAGCTTAAATTTGGGGTCGACTAATGAAAAACTGTTTTTT. This translates into CASSLNLGSTNEKLFF.

This clonotype was seen many times. A read error may produce the germline difference seen at one junction end. V gene TRBV7-2 combines with J gene TRBJ2-6, with unresolved D. From germline, CDR1 is SGHTA and CDR2 FQGNSA. The CDR3 covers 13 residues. The CDR3 sequence: CASSFAGANVLTF. In DNA form, the CDR3 reads TGCGCCAGCAGCTTCGCCGGGGCCAACGTCCTGACTTTC.

This clonotype turned up a few times. The chain has TRBV29-1 and TRBJ1-5, with D possibly being TRBD1 (5 bases). From germline, CDR1 is SQVTM and CDR2 ANQGSEA. Between the trimmed V and J ends, which lost 4 bases and 4 bases, there was a span of 14 bases. The CDR3 spans 14 residues. CDR3 DNA: TGCAGCGTTGCTGGAACAGGCAGAAATCAGCCCCAGCATTTT. Translated: CSVAGTGRNQPQHF. The full variable domain, rest sourced from reference TRBV29-1 and TRBJ1-5, is SAVISQKPSRDICQRGTSLTIQCQVDSQVTMMFWYRQQPGQSLTLIATANQGSEATYESGFVIDKFPISRPNLTFSTLTVSNMSPEDSSIYLCSVAGTGRNQPQHFGDGTRLSIL.

The rearrangement joins TRBV18 to TRBJ2-2, with 10 bases that match TRBD1. This CDR3 has 15 residues. Germline CDR1 is KGHSH and CDR2 is LQKENI. V was clipped by 3 bases and J by 10 bases; unmatched bases: 8. The CDR3: CASSPRDRGSPELFF. The DNA for the CDR3 is TGTGCCAGCTCACCTCGGGACAGGGGAAGTCCGGAGCTGTTTTTT.

The sample holds a few counts of this clonotype. The chain couples TRBV14 to TRBJ1-1; TRBD1 is a possible D gene (6 bases). V was pared by 3 bases and J by 3 bases, with 17 bases between. Germline CDR1 SGHDN, CDR2 FVKESK. The CDR3 spans 16 residues. CDR3 protein: CASSHRWGRGDTEAFF. Written as DNA, the CDR3 is TGTGCCAGCAGCCATCGTTGGGGCAGGGGCGACACTGAAGCTTTCTTT.

The table lists this clonotype with many counts. The V call is TRBV12-3 or TRBV12-4, the J call TRBJ1-5; tentatively, D is TRBD1 (6 bases). The V gene lost 7 bases and the J gene lost 2 bases, with 15 bases spanning the gap. The CDR3 has 15 amino acids. CDR3 coding DNA: TGTGCCAGCACCCTGACAGGTGCGGGCAATCAGCCCCAGCATTTT. Amino acid sequence: CASTLTGAGNQPQHF.

V gene TRBV18 combines with J gene TRBJ2-7, with 11 bases fitting TRBD2. Trimming cost V 4 bases and J 2 bases; bases outside gene matches: 4. CDR1 is KGHSH, CDR2 LQKENI, per germline. The CDR3 has 15 residues. For the CDR3, the DNA is TGTGCCAGCTCACTAGGGACTAGCGGCCCCTACGAGCAGTACTTC. This translates into CASSLGTSGPYEQYF.

The chain is built from TRBV30 and TRBJ2-3; D is ambiguous. Germline CDR1 GTSNPN, CDR2 SVGIG (reference sequence). The CDR3 has 13 residues. V was trimmed by 8 bases and J by 1 base, leaving 13 bases between them. The CDR3: CATVIWGTDTQYF. The CDR3 nucleotides are TGTGCCACCGTAATTTGGGGCACAGATACGCAGTATTTT.

The V gene is TRBV5-1, the J gene TRBJ2-1; TRBD1 matches 12 bases. Germline V gene data show CDR1 as SGHRS and CDR2 as YFSETQ. V lost 0 bases and J lost 8; bases outside the gene matches: 9. The CDR3 loop spans 17 amino acids. The CDR3 loop is CASSLVEMGQGADEQFF. DNA for the CDR3: TGCGCCAGCAGCTTGGTAGAAATGGGACAGGGGGCCGATGAGCAGTTCTTC. The whole variable domain, remainder taken from reference TRBV5-1 and TRBJ2-1, is KAGVTQTPRYLIKTRGQQVTLSCSPISGHRSVSWYQQTPGQGLQFLFEYFSETQRNKGNFPGRFSGRQFSNSRSEMNVSTLELGDSALYLCASSLVEMGQGADEQFFGPGTRLTVL.

This rearrangement joins TRBV7-8 to TRBJ2-5; TRBD1 matches at 7 bases. CDR1 is SGHVS and CDR2 is FQNEAQ in the germline V gene. Trimming took 7 bases from V and 5 from J; bases not matched to a gene: 10. This CDR3 is 14 amino acids long. The CDR3 nucleotides read TGTGCCAGCACCATTGGACAGGAATGGGAGACCCAGTACTTC. It is translated as CASTIGQEWETQYF.